These T cell receptor beta chains were read from a single sample in a study of response to subunit inactivated influenza vaccine. TCRdb re-called the RT-PCR reads through MiXCR, storing one row per CDR3 protein. The table records about 170,000 distinct CDR3 sequences, around 10% of them present only once. The starting material was CD8+ T cells sorted from PBMCs, obtained around 25 months after vaccination. All receptors come from a man in his fifties or sixties who received an inactivated influenza vaccine. CDR3s include the opening cysteine and the closing phenylalanine or tryptophan. Clone size, where shown, is once, few, many, or a class for clones that have expanded.

V	size	J	CDR3
TRBV29-1	few	TRBJ2-5	CSVDFRDGETQYF
TRBV12-3/TRBV12-4	many	TRBJ2-2	CATATGYHGELFF
TRBV10-3	few	TRBJ2-1	CAISNLKTRDSSYNEQFF
TRBV27	-	TRBJ2-1	CASRLGLAYEQFF
TRBV6-2/TRBV6-3	-	TRBJ2-1	CASSYPTSGGTNEQFF
TRBV6-1	few	TRBJ2-7	CASTDPGQGDEQYF
TRBV6-2/TRBV6-3	few	TRBJ1-2	CASSRQGTRYGYTF
TRBV12-3/TRBV12-4	many	TRBJ2-1	CASSSDSGVHNEQFF
TRBV15	-	TRBJ1-1	CATSLDRNTEAFF
TRBV16	-	TRBJ2-1	CASSLGLAVVYNEQFF
TRBV29-1	many	TRBJ1-2	CSVAGTGNDYGYTF
TRBV12-3/TRBV12-4	few	TRBJ2-1	CASSNSGGAIHNEQFF
TRBV9	few	TRBJ2-7	CASSAGTLSSYEQYF
TRBV20-1	-	TRBJ2-1	CSALEFGNEQFF
TRBV11-2	-	TRBJ1-1	CASSPLLMNTEAFF
TRBV29-1	few	TRBJ2-3	CSVELAARTDTQYF
TRBV9	many	TRBJ2-1	CASSALNEQFF
TRBV9	few	TRBJ2-7	CASSVADGGDEQYF
TRBV4-3	few	TRBJ2-7	CASSQLGRAEQYF
TRBV12-3/TRBV12-4	many	TRBJ1-5	CASSLPNQPQHF
TRBV6-2/TRBV6-3	few	TRBJ2-2	CASSYAGTHTGELFF
TRBV9	few	TRBJ2-2	CASSPNPSTLRELFF
TRBV12-3/TRBV12-4	few	TRBJ2-5	CASSVPGRGGLETQYF
TRBV7-9	few	TRBJ1-1	CASSPRQGEANTEAFF
TRBV7-2	many	TRBJ2-1	CASSLLAPGDEQFF